This T cell receptor (beta chain) stems from a study of early stage breast cancer tumors. Study results and caveats: Tumor and normal breast were distinguished via blood comparison in about 90% of the 16 patients. Most shared enriched TCRB sequences were commonly generated ones. Compared with adjacent normal breast tissue, tumors showed 2 to 3-fold greater T cell density and higher clonality.

Repertoires were generated with immunoSEQ multiplex PCR, while TCRdb's copy carries only in-frame clones and drops some. The table records 2,400 or so clones, about 65% of them present only once. Only one count was recorded for this clone. Its specificity is unknown. The adjacent normal breast tissue was taken roughly 2-4 cm from the tumor. Sequenced material: normal breast tissue next to the tumor. The receptor comes from a person aged 45 to 59 with breast cancer.

The chain's CDR3 is CASSLDRGWGETQYF. The CDR3 DNA reads TGTGCCAGCAGCTTAGACAGGGGCTGGGGTGAGACCCAGTACTTC. The gene calls are TRBV11-2 and TRBJ2-5; the D gene is possibly TRBD1 (6 bases). Germline V CDR1 and CDR2: SGHAT, FQNNGV. The CDR3 contains 15 residues. V was clipped by 0 bases and J by 5 bases, with 13 bases between them.